One and the same sample provided the 32 T cell receptor beta chains below, sequenced in a study of blood T cell repertoires in COVID-19. Libraries were prepared by immunoSEQ multiplex PCR; TCRdb keeps only in-frame clonotypes and omits some of them. The data hold about 200,000 clones, with roughly 80% observed a single time. Sample: peripheral blood. These receptors were obtained from a human donor in a cohort sampled during active COVID-19.

This clone was seen only once. This chain connects TRBV28 to TRBJ1-2; possible D gene TRBD1, 5 bases. Germline loops: CDR1 MDHEN, CDR2 SYDVKM. The CDR3 is made up of 14 amino acids. V lost 9 bases and J lost 5, with 19 bases in between. CDR3 residues: CASISGGDEYGYTF. The CDR3 nucleotides are TGTGCCAGTATCTCGGGAGGGGATGAGTATGGCTACACCTTC.

The chain joins TRBV30 to TRBJ2-7; TRBD2 is a possible D gene (5 bases). Deletions cut 7 bases from V and 3 bases from J, with 13 bases between. Germline CDR1 reads GTSNPN; CDR2 reads SVGIG (reference sequence). This CDR3 contains 12 residues. The CDR3 spells CAFTRRGYEQYF. The CDR3 nucleotides read TGTGCCTTCACAAGACGGGGCTACGAGCAGTACTTC.

The rearrangement uses TRBV5-1 and TRBJ2-1, with D possibly being TRBD2 (6 bases). The CDR3 spans 14 residues. Germline CDR1 is SGHRS and CDR2 is YFSETQ. V lost 4 bases, J lost 3 bases, and 11 bases lay in between. The DNA of the CDR3 is TGCGCCAGCAGCCCGGGACTGCTCTACAATGAGCAGTTCTTC. This sequence encodes CASSPGLLYNEQFF.

V and J are TRBV7-3 and TRBJ1-1; 10 nucleotides agree with TRBD1. CDR1 and CDR2 from the germline V gene are SGHTA and FQGTGA. This CDR3 has 15 amino acids. Unmatched junction bases numbered 7, after V lost 4 bases and J lost 5 bases. The CDR3 region has the DNA TGTGCCAGCAGCTCTAGACAGGGGGCGCGGACTGAAGCTTTCTTT. Translating it yields CASSSRQGARTEAFF.

In its sample, this clone was seen a few times. The chain carries TRBV9 and TRBJ2-5; D is possibly TRBD2 (6 bases). Trimming pared 2 bases from V and 4 bases from J, leaving 9 bases between. Germline CDR1 and CDR2: SGDLS and YYNGEE. CDR3 length: 13 amino acids. CDR3 region: CASSVRGGETQYF. CDR3 in DNA: TGTGCCAGCAGCGTTAGGGGAGGAGAGACCCAGTACTTC.

This clone has only one observation. This rearrangement joins TRBV24-1 to TRBJ2-3, with 12 bases aligning to TRBD2. CDR3 length: 17 residues. J was trimmed by 0 bases and V by 6 bases; bases with no gene match: 6. In germline, CDR1 is KGHDR, CDR2 SFDVKD. For the CDR3, the DNA is TGTGCCACCAGTACCACTGGACTAGCGGGAAGCACAGATACGCAGTATTTT. This encodes CATSTTGLAGSTDTQYF.

This sequence joins TRBV12-3 or TRBV12-4 and TRBJ1-2, with D maybe TRBD1 (5 bases). The CDR3 loop spans 12 amino acids. V lost 7 bases to trimming and J lost 7 bases, with 13 bases between them. The CDR3 reads CASNTRVGGYTF. In nucleotides, the CDR3 is TGTGCCAGCAACACCAGGGTGGGTGGCTACACCTTC.

This chain joins TRBV9 and TRBJ2-5, with D possibly TRBD1 on 6 matching bases. Looked up from germline, CDR1 is SGDLS and CDR2 is YYNGEE. With 0 bases removed from V and 4 bases from J, the gap between germline ends came to 13 bases. The CDR3 is made up of 15 amino acids. The CDR3 sequence: CASSVAQGGRETQYF. CDR3 nucleotides: TGTGCCAGCAGCGTAGCACAGGGCGGGCGAGAGACCCAGTACTTC.

The gene calls are TRBV10-1 and TRBJ1-1; maybe TRBD1 (6 bases). The germline gives CDR1 WNHNN, CDR2 SYGVQD (reference sequence). This CDR3 contains 12 residues. The CDR3 DNA follows: TGCCCCCGGAACAGGGATAACACTGAAGCTTTCTTT. Translation gives CPRNRDNTEAFF.

This chain links TRBV19 with TRBJ1-4; D ambiguous. CDR1 and CDR2 from the germline V gene are LNHDA and SQIVND (reference sequence). V gave up 2 bases and J gave up 8 bases, with 15 bases separating them. This CDR3 has 15 residues. The CDR3 is CASSINRQAGEKLFF. The CDR3 coding sequence is TGTGCCAGTAGTATAAATCGGCAGGCGGGGGAAAAACTGTTTTTT.

A word on this clone: Sequence at one end of the junction differs from germline and may be a read error. V and J are TRBV29-1 and TRBJ2-7; 12 nucleotides align to TRBD1. Germline V gene lookup returns CDR1 SQVTM and CDR2 ANQGSEA. This CDR3 has 14 residues. DNA of the CDR3: TGCAGCGTCGAAGCCGGGACAGGGGGCAGGGAGCAGTACTTC. Residues: CSVEAGTGGREQYF.

The chain joins TRBV5-1 to TRBJ2-2; maybe TRBD2 (5 bases). This CDR3 has 16 residues. Germline V gene data show CDR1 as SGHRS and CDR2 as YFSETQ. V was cut by 0 bases and J by 3 bases, with 12 bases left in between. CDR3 bases: TGCGCCAGCAGCTTGGCGAGGGTTCAGTACACCGGGGAGCTGTTTTTT. This translates into CASSLARVQYTGELFF. The variable domain in full, with the rest retrieved from reference TRBV5-1 and TRBJ2-2, is KAGVTQTPRYLIKTRGQQVTLSCSPISGHRSVSWYQQTPGQGLQFLFEYFSETQRNKGNFPGRFSGRQFSNSRSEMNVSTLELGDSALYLCASSLARVQYTGELFFGEGSRLTVL.

The chain uses TRBV4-3 and TRBJ2-7; the match to TRBD2 covers 9 bases. The ends lost 0 bases at V and 1 base at J; junction bases unmatched: 4. Germline V gene sequence: CDR1 LGHNA, CDR2 YSLEER. This CDR3 comprises 16 residues. Written as DNA, the CDR3 is TGCGCCAGCAGCCAAGAGGGAAGCGGGAGGTCCTACGAGCAGTACTTC. Protein product: CASSQEGSGRSYEQYF.

The chain uses TRBV11-2 and TRBJ2-3, with 10 bases aligning to TRBD2. The CDR3 spans 19 residues. V gave up 3 bases and J gave up 2 bases; unmatched junction bases: 14. Per germline, CDR1 SGHAT and CDR2 FQNNGV. The CDR3, as DNA: TGTGCCAGCAGCTTCTCAGGGGGTTGGCTAGCGGGAGCCACAGATACGCAGTATTTT. This encodes CASSFSGGWLAGATDTQYF.

The rearrangement joins TRBV4-3 to TRBJ2-5; maybe TRBD1 (5 bases). The V gene lost 2 bases and the J gene lost 5 bases, with 12 bases spanning the gap. Per the germline V gene, CDR1 is LGHNA and CDR2 is YSLEER. The CDR3 consists of 14 residues. The CDR3 spells CASSQFTGGETQYF. The CDR3 coding sequence is TGCGCCAGCAGCCAATTTACAGGTGGTGAGACCCAGTACTTC.

V and J are TRBV18 and TRBJ2-7, with D possibly being TRBD1 (6 bases). This CDR3 has 15 residues. V shed 5 bases and J shed 4 bases, with 18 bases lying between them. CDR1 is KGHSH, CDR2 LQKENI, per germline. The CDR3 region has the DNA TGTGCCAGCTCAGTAACCGGGACACCGTTGTACGAGCAGTACTTC. Translating gives CASSVTGTPLYEQYF.

V and J are TRBV4-2 and TRBJ1-5; 7 bases are shared with TRBD1. In germline, CDR1 is LGHNA, CDR2 YNFKEQ. This CDR3 is 15 amino acids long. The V segment lost 0 bases and the J segment 3 bases; nucleotides outside the gene matches: 2. CDR3 DNA: TGTGCCAGCAGCCAAGATGGACAGGACAATCAGCCCCAGCATTTT. Translated, it gives CASSQDGQDNQPQHF.

Concerning this clone itself: This sample also contains other DNA sequences that code for the same CDR3. The V call is TRBV18, the J call TRBJ1-5, with a tentative D call TRBD1 (6 bases). CDR1 is KGHSH, CDR2 LQKENI, per germline. The CDR3 runs to 14 residues. Between the trimmed V and J ends, which lost 1 base and 2 bases, there was a span of 6 bases. The CDR3 loop is CASSPQGGNQPQHF. CDR3 DNA sequence: TGTGCCAGCTCACCACAGGGGGGCAATCAGCCCCAGCATTTT.

Note on this clone: At the DNA level, this CDR3 is encoded by other sequences in the same sample as well. This chain connects TRBV3-1 (or the pseudogene TRBV3-2) to TRBJ1-1; perhaps TRBD1 as D (6 bases). Germline V gene lookup returns CDR1 LGHDT and CDR2 YNNKEL (reference sequence). Trimming cost V 6 bases and J 4 bases, with 6 bases left between them. CDR3 length: 11 residues. CDR3 amino acids: CASRGGTEAFF. DNA of the CDR3: TGTGCCAGCAGAGGGGGCACTGAAGCTTTCTTT.

This clone showed up just a few times. The chain uses TRBV4-3 and TRBJ2-7; no clear D gene. The CDR3 has 15 residues. The germline V gene has CDR1 LGHNA and CDR2 YSLEER. Trimming left V 3 bases short and J 6 bases short, with 18 bases between. CDR3 DNA: TGCGCCAGCAGCCAGGAGCGTCTAGTGAGTGGCGAGCAGTACTTC. Amino acids: CASSQERLVSGEQYF.

The CDR3 here is CASSPLAGPYEQYF. The CDR3, as DNA: TGTGCCAGCAGTCCGCTCGCGGGACCCTACGAGCAGTACTTC. This sequence joins TRBV6-5 and TRBJ2-7; TRBD2 might be the D (6 bases). The CDR3 is 14 amino acids. Germline values: CDR1 MNHEY, CDR2 SVGAGI. V lost 5 bases and J 2 bases, leaving 13 bases between the germline ends.

This chain joins TRBV9 and TRBJ2-2; TRBD2 agrees at 8 bases. Germline V CDR1 and CDR2: SGDLS, YYNGEE. This CDR3 is built from 16 residues. Trimming at V came to 3 bases and at J to 4 bases, leaving 8 bases not matched to a gene. The CDR3 loop is CASSGPQRESTGELFF. The CDR3, as DNA: TGTGCCAGCAGCGGCCCCCAGCGGGAGAGCACCGGGGAGCTGTTTTTT.

The chain joins TRBV27 to TRBJ2-7, with 8 bases identical to TRBD2. CDR3 length: 12 residues. V shed 6 bases, J shed 6 bases, and the junction held 4 bases outside the gene matches. From germline, CDR1 is MNHEY and CDR2 SMNVEV (reference sequence). Written as DNA, the CDR3 is TGTGCCAGCAGCCCGGGGGGGCTCGAGCAGTACTTC. Translation: CASSPGGLEQYF.

The gene calls are TRBV28 and TRBJ2-2, with 8 bases lining up with TRBD1. Germline-derived CDR1 and CDR2 are MDHEN and SYDVKM. Germline trimming cut 11 bases from V and 6 bases from J; bases unmatched to any gene: 8. CDR3 size: 13 residues. CDR3 loop: CAGRRQGPGELFF. The CDR3 DNA follows: TGTGCCGGAAGAAGACAGGGGCCCGGGGAGCTGTTTTTT.

The J gene is TRBJ2-7, the V gene TRBV3-1 (or the pseudogene TRBV3-2); 7 bases are shared with TRBD1. The CDR3 has 15 residues. V trimming: 1 base; J trimming: 2 bases; junction bases outside the gene matches: 5. CDR1 and CDR2 (germline): LGHDT, YNNKEL (reference sequence). CDR3 region: CASSQAGGRAYEQYF. The DNA of the CDR3 is TGTGCCAGCAGCCAAGCAGGGGGACGGGCCTACGAGCAGTACTTC.

As concerns this clone: Different DNA sequences within this sample yield the same CDR3. The chain links TRBV18 to TRBJ2-7; D unresolved. The CDR3 length is 12 residues. Germline V gene sequence: CDR1 KGHSH, CDR2 LQKENI. Trimming removed 5 bases at V and 3 bases at J, with 8 bases between. The CDR3 reads CASSSTGYEQYF. The CDR3 nucleotides are TGTGCCAGCTCATCAACGGGCTACGAGCAGTACTTC.

The rearrangement links TRBV28 to TRBJ1-6; no clear D. The germline CDR1 and CDR2 sequences are MDHEN and SYDVKM. Trimming shortened V by 6 bases and J by 0 bases, and 15 bases separated the two germline ends. This CDR3 spans 17 amino acids. This CDR3 reads CASSPHGSSSYNSPLHF. The CDR3 DNA reads as TGTGCCAGCAGCCCCCATGGCTCCAGCTCCTATAATTCACCCCTCCACTTT.

The chain has TRBV6-5 and TRBJ2-2; TRBD2 matches 7 bases. Germline V gene lookup returns CDR1 MNHEY and CDR2 SVGAGI. V dropped 6 bases and J dropped 6; count of bases not matched to a gene: 7. CDR3 size: 14 residues. This CDR3 reads CASSYGLDAGELFF. CDR3 nucleotide sequence: TGTGCCAGCAGCTATGGACTAGACGCCGGGGAGCTGTTTTTT.

The V and J genes are TRBV7-9 and TRBJ2-3, with 7 positions matching TRBD2. Germline CDR1 and CDR2: SEHNR and FQNEAQ (reference sequence). The CDR3 extends over 15 amino acids. Unmatched junction bases numbered 8, after V lost 5 bases and J lost 3 bases. The CDR3 DNA is TGTGCCAGCAGCCCAACGGGGAGGGTTACAGATACGCAGTATTTT. This translates into CASSPTGRVTDTQYF.

The J gene is TRBJ2-5, the V gene TRBV10-3; 7 bases map to TRBD1. The trim removed 6 bases at V and 1 base at J, leaving 5 bases unmatched. The CDR3 totals 14 residues. Germline V gives CDR1 ENHRY, CDR2 SYGVKD. The CDR3: CAISAGTAQETQYF. CDR3 nucleotide sequence: TGTGCCATCAGCGCCGGGACAGCCCAAGAGACCCAGTACTTC.

This clone has a handful of counts. CDR3 region: CASSASGTTGSYNEQFF. CDR3 DNA: TGTGCCAGCAGCGCCTCCGGGACTACAGGCTCCTACAATGAGCAGTTCTTC. The chain joins TRBV9 to TRBJ2-1, with 7 positions matching TRBD2. The CDR3 consists of 17 residues. CDR1 and CDR2 from the germline V gene are SGDLS and YYNGEE. Trimming removed 3 bases from V and 0 bases from J; junction bases left unmatched: 9. Combining the CDR3 with reference TRBV9 and TRBJ2-1 gives the whole variable domain DSGVTQTPKHLITATGQRVTLRCSPRSGDLSVYWYQQSLDQGLQFLIQYYNGEERAKGNILERFSAQQFPDLHSELNLSSLELGDSALYFCASSASGTTGSYNEQFFGPGTRLTVL.

This rearrangement joins TRBV6-5 to TRBJ2-7; no clear D. Germline V CDR1 and CDR2: MNHEY, SVGAGI. V was clipped by 6 bases and J by 4 bases, with 10 bases between them. This CDR3 is built from 12 residues. The CDR3 coding sequence is TGTGCCAGCAGATCGAGTGTTTACGAGCAGTACTTC. Residues: CASRSSVYEQYF.